A single sample gave rise to the 15 T cell receptor beta chains below, sequenced in a study of blood T cell repertoires in COVID-19. The data were produced by immunoSEQ multiplex PCR, yet TCRdb's version contains in-frame clones alone and is incomplete. Of around 230,000 clones listed, roughly 80% are singletons. The sequenced sample consisted of peripheral blood. Receptors originate from a woman aged 40 to 50 with active or convalescent COVID-19.

A few counts support this clone. This chain joins TRBV2 and TRBJ1-2, with 10 bases aligning to TRBD1. V shed 4 bases, J shed 5 bases, and the junction held 4 bases outside the gene matches. Germline V gives CDR1 SNHLY, CDR2 FYNNEI. This CDR3 is 14 amino acids long. The CDR3 spells CASSVGTGVYGYTF. The CDR3 DNA is TGTGCCAGCAGTGTAGGGACAGGGGTGTATGGCTACACCTTC. The whole variable domain, filled in from reference TRBV2 and TRBJ1-2, reads EPEVTQTPSHQVTQMGQEVILRCVPISNHLYFYWYRQILGQKVEFLVSFYNNEISEKSEIFDDQFSVERPDGSNFTLKIRSTKLEDSAMYFCASSVGTGVYGYTFGSGTRLTVV.

The V call is TRBV11-3, the J call TRBJ2-2; D possibly corresponds to TRBD2 (7 bases). The CDR3 spans 16 residues. Germline CDR1 and CDR2: SGHNT and YENEEA. Trimming removed 3 bases from V and 5 bases from J, with 16 bases in between. CDR3 DNA: TGTGCCAGCAGCTTGGGGGGGCTACTTGGGACCGGGGAGCTGTTTTTT. It is translated as CASSLGGLLGTGELFF.

V usage is TRBV7-3 and J usage is TRBJ2-1; tentative D call: TRBD2 (5 bases). Per the germline V gene, CDR1 is SGHTA and CDR2 is FQGTGA. The V gene lost 4 bases and the J gene lost 0 bases, with 7 bases spanning the gap. This CDR3 contains 14 residues. The CDR3 DNA is TGTGCCAGCAGCTACGCGGGCTCCTACAATGAGCAGTTCTTC. Protein: CASSYAGSYNEQFF.

As DNA, the CDR3 is TGCGCCAGCAGCTTGGACGGTAGAGGTGGAAACACCATATATTTT. This translates into CASSLDGRGGNTIYF. This chain links TRBV5-1 with TRBJ1-3; D ambiguous. V lost 0 bases and J lost 3, with 10 bases in between. This CDR3 is built from 15 residues. Per the germline V gene, CDR1 is SGHRS and CDR2 is YFSETQ.

This clone was detected only a few times. The V and J genes are TRBV12-3 or TRBV12-4 and TRBJ1-6; no firm D call. Trimming cost V 6 bases and J 8 bases, with 8 bases left between them. The CDR3 covers 12 residues. CDR3 in amino acids: CASSPRDSPLHF. DNA of the CDR3: TGTGCCAGCAGCCCGAGAGATTCACCCCTCCACTTT.

The chain employs TRBV10-3 and TRBJ1-2; 9 positions match TRBD1. From germline, CDR1 is ENHRY and CDR2 SYGVKD. Trimming took 8 bases from V and 8 from J; bases not matched to a gene: 15. This CDR3 spans 15 amino acids. The CDR3 DNA reads as TGTGCCATCGCAGATGGTACAGGGGGCGCGGAGGGCTACACCTTC. Encoded protein: CAIADGTGGAEGYTF.

The rearrangement joins TRBV12-5 to TRBJ2-3, with 13 bases lining up with TRBD2. Trimming removed 5 bases from V and 8 bases from J; junction bases left unmatched: 13. From germline, CDR1 is LGHNT and CDR2 FRNRAP. CDR3 length equals 17 residues. The CDR3 coding sequence is TGTGCTAGTGGTCTAGGGGGACTAGCGGGGTTGGACCGTACGCAGTATTTT. Protein product: CASGLGGLAGLDRTQYF.

The rearrangement joins TRBV9 to TRBJ2-3, with 10 bases aligning to TRBD2. Per germline, CDR1 SGDLS and CDR2 YYNGEE. V lost 3 bases, J lost 0 bases, and 1 base stayed unmatched. The length of the CDR3 is 15 residues. The CDR3 loop is CASSATSGSTDTQYF. For the CDR3, the DNA is TGTGCCAGCAGCGCGACTAGCGGGAGCACAGATACGCAGTATTTT.

This clone was counted once. The chain uses TRBV5-6 and TRBJ2-5, with 7 positions matching TRBD2. Germline trimming cut 4 bases from V and 5 bases from J; bases unmatched to any gene: 17. This CDR3 is built from 17 residues. Germline V gene lookup returns CDR1 SGHDT and CDR2 YYEEEE. The CDR3 DNA follows: TGTGCCAGCAGCGCCTTAGTGGCCAGCGGGGAACGGGAGACCCAGTACTTC. It yields the protein CASSALVASGERETQYF.

CDR3 sequence reads: CASSMGPNYGYTF. The CDR3 DNA reads TGTGCCAGCAGCATGGGCCCTAACTATGGCTACACCTTC. The rearrangement links TRBV12-3 or TRBV12-4 to TRBJ1-2; no definite D call. Deletions cut 6 bases from V and 0 bases from J, with 8 bases between. This CDR3 is built from 13 residues.

The rearrangement links TRBV11-2 to TRBJ2-1; 11 bases agree with TRBD2. The CDR3 has 16 amino acids. CDR1 SGHAT and CDR2 FQNNGV come from the germline V gene. V was pared by 6 bases and J by 8 bases, with 12 bases of the junction left unmatched. This CDR3 is CASRSTSGSRLDEQFF. Here the CDR3 DNA reads TGTGCCAGCAGGTCCACTAGCGGGAGTAGATTGGATGAGCAGTTCTTC.

This clone was counted a single time. The J gene is TRBJ1-1, the V gene TRBV6-5, with 9 bases identical to TRBD1. This CDR3 has 14 residues. Germline V gene sequence: CDR1 MNHEY, CDR2 SVGAGI. V shed 6 bases and J 4 bases; nucleotides not matched to a gene: 6. This chain's CDR3 is CASRAQGAPTEAFF. In DNA, the CDR3 is TGTGCCAGCAGGGCACAGGGGGCTCCCACTGAAGCTTTCTTT.

This clone showed up just a few times. The gene calls are TRBV2 and TRBJ1-1; D remains unclear. Per the germline V gene, CDR1 is SNHLY and CDR2 is FYNNEI. V was shortened by 6 bases and J by 1 base, with 9 bases between the two germline ends. This CDR3 has 13 amino acids. This CDR3 reads CASRSTANTEAFF. The DNA of the CDR3 is TGTGCCAGCAGGAGCACAGCGAACACTGAAGCTTTCTTT. Based on the CDR3 plus reference TRBV2 and TRBJ1-1, the full variable domain is EPEVTQTPSHQVTQMGQEVILRCVPISNHLYFYWYRQILGQKVEFLVSFYNNEISEKSEIFDDQFSVERPDGSNFTLKIRSTKLEDSAMYFCASRSTANTEAFFGQGTRLTVV.

The rearrangement joins TRBV24-1 to TRBJ2-3, with 11 bases matching TRBD2. V gave up 0 bases and J gave up 4 bases; unmatched junction bases: 11. CDR1 KGHDR and CDR2 SFDVKD come from the germline V gene. The CDR3 runs to 19 residues. This CDR3 is CATSDLPLAGGGGPDTQYF. In DNA, the CDR3 is TGTGCCACCAGTGATTTGCCCCTAGCGGGAGGAGGGGGCCCAGATACGCAGTATTTT.

With respect to this clone: Other DNA sequences within the sample encode an identical CDR3. The chain recombines TRBV5-1 with TRBJ1-3; D is perhaps TRBD1 (5 bases). CDR3 length: 15 amino acids. Trimming removed 1 base from V and 4 bases from J, with 12 bases in between. Germline-derived CDR1 and CDR2 are SGHRS and YFSETQ. The CDR3, as DNA: TGCGCCAGCAGCTTGTCGGGGGTGTCCGGAAACACCATATATTTT. Translation gives CASSLSGVSGNTIYF.